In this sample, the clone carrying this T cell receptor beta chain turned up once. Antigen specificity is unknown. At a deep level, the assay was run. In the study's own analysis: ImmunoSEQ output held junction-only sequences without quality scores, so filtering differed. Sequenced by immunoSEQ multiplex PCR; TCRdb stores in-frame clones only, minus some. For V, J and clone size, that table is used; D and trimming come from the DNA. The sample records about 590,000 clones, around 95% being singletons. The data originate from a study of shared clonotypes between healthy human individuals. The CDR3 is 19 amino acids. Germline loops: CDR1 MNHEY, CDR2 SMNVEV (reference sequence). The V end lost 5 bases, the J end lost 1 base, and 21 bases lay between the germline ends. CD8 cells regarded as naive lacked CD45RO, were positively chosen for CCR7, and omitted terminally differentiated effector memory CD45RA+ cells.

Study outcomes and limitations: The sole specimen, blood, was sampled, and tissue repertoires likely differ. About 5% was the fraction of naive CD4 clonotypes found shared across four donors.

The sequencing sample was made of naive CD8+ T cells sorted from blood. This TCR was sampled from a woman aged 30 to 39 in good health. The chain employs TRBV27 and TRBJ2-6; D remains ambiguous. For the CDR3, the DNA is TGTGCCAGCAGTGACTCTGGGCTCCGGCGGCCGTCTGGGGCCAACGTCCTGACTTTC. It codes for CASSDSGLRRPSGANVLTF.